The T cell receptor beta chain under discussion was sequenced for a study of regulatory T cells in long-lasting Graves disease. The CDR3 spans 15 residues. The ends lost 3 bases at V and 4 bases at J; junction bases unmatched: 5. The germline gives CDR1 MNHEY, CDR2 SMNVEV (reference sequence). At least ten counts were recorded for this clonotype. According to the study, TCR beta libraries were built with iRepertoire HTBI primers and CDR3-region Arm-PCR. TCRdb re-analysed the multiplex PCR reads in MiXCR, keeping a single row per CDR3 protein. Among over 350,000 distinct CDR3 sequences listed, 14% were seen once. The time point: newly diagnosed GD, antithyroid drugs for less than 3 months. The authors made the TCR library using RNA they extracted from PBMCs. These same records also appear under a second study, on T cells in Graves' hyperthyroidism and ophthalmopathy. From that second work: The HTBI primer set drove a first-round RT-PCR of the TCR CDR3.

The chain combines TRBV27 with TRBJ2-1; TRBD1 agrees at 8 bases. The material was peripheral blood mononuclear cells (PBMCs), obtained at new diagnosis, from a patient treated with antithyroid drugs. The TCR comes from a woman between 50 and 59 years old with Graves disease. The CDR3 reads CASSFRTGTYNEQFF. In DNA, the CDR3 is TGTGCCAGCAGTTTCCGGACAGGGACTTACAATGAGCAGTTCTTC.